These 25 T cell receptor beta chains came from one sample sequenced in a study of control samples from healthy donors and cancer patients. The assay was immunoSEQ multiplex PCR, and TCRdb's table has in-frame clones only and misses some. The repertoire holds some 120,000 clones, with about nine tenths as singletons. The sequenced sample was blood. The receptor set was obtained from a man aged 35-49 years in good health.

This rearrangement joins TRBV9 to TRBJ2-1; TRBD1 matches 10 bases. The germline CDR1 and CDR2 sequences are SGDLS and YYNGEE. V was clipped by 3 bases and J by 4 bases; unmatched bases: 4. This CDR3 comprises 15 residues. The CDR3 spells CASSGGQGTYNEQFF. CDR3 nucleotide sequence: TGTGCCAGCAGCGGGGGACAGGGGACTTACAATGAGCAGTTCTTC.

This chain's CDR3 is CASREPPGIGEQYF. The CDR3 coding sequence is TGTGCCAGCAGGGAACCGCCGGGAATCGGCGAGCAGTACTTC. The chain couples TRBV2 to TRBJ2-7; TRBD2 is a possible D gene (5 bases). CDR1 SNHLY and CDR2 FYNNEI come from the germline V gene. The ends were cut back, 6 bases at V and 6 bases at J, with 18 bases in the middle. The CDR3 contains 14 residues.

This clone was seen just once. V and J are TRBV7-9 and TRBJ2-1; D not resolved. CDR1 and CDR2 (germline): SEHNR, FQNEAQ (reference sequence). The V gene lost 5 bases and the J gene lost 5 bases, with 10 bases spanning the gap. This CDR3 has 13 residues. In nucleotides, the CDR3 is TGTGCCAGCAGCCCTCCCTTAGACAATGAGCAGTTCTTC. Its protein product is CASSPPLDNEQFF.

This clone was recorded only once. The chain carries TRBV5-1 and TRBJ1-1; weak D call: TRBD1 (5 bases). V was clipped by 7 bases and J by 0 bases, with 10 bases between them. Germline-derived CDR1 and CDR2 are SGHRS and YFSETQ. The CDR3 covers 13 residues. This CDR3 reads CASAEGLNTEAFF. The CDR3 DNA reads TGCGCCAGCGCAGAGGGGCTGAACACTGAAGCTTTCTTT.

As to this clone: The same CDR3 can be traced to other DNA sequences in this sample. V is TRBV29-1 and J is TRBJ1-2; D uncertain. This CDR3 spans 14 amino acids. Germline CDR1 is SQVTM and CDR2 is ANQGSEA. The V and J ends lost 4 bases and 5 bases respectively, with 17 bases between them. The CDR3 DNA is TGCAGCGTTGCAGGCACCAGACTGGGGTATGGCTACACCTTC. It yields the protein CSVAGTRLGYGYTF.

The CDR3 bases are TGTGCCAGCAGTGAAGCGACAGGGGGACTAGCCAAAAACATTCAGTACTTC. Its protein product is CASSEATGGLAKNIQYF. This chain uses TRBV2 with TRBJ2-4; 9 nucleotides align to TRBD1. With 0 bases clipped from V and 0 bases from J, the junction kept 3 bases outside the gene matches. CDR3 length: 17 amino acids. Germline CDR1 reads SNHLY; CDR2 reads FYNNEI.

The chain uses TRBV6-6 and TRBJ1-6; no clear D. This CDR3 comprises 17 residues. V lost 5 bases, J lost 6 bases, and 20 bases lay in between. The germline gives CDR1 MNHNY, CDR2 SVGAGI (reference sequence). In nucleotides, the CDR3 is TGTGCCAGCAGTCGTGGACGGCCCCCTAACTTTAATTCACCCCTCCACTTT. It encodes CASSRGRPPNFNSPLHF.

The chain employs TRBV4-2 and TRBJ1-1, with unresolved D. The CDR3 is made up of 12 amino acids. Trimming removed 0 bases from V and 10 bases from J, with 9 bases in between. Looked up from germline, CDR1 is LGHNA and CDR2 is YNFKEQ. The chain's CDR3 is CASSQEGPGAFF. DNA for the CDR3: TGTGCCAGCAGCCAAGAGGGTCCCGGAGCTTTCTTT.

Regarding this clone: Additional DNA sequences in this sample encode the identical CDR3. V usage is TRBV7-2 and J usage is TRBJ1-5; no clear D gene. V was cut by 1 base and J by 7 bases, with 8 bases left in between. The germline V gene has CDR1 SGHTA and CDR2 FQGNSA. The CDR3 covers 13 residues. CDR3 sequence reads: CASSLGVGQPQHF. The CDR3 nucleotides read TGTGCCAGCAGCTTAGGGGTGGGGCAGCCCCAGCATTTT.

The chain has TRBV19 and TRBJ2-1, with D unclear. Germline V gene data show CDR1 as LNHDA and CDR2 as SQIVND (reference sequence). V was cut by 6 bases and J by 7 bases, with 10 bases left in between. The CDR3 contains 12 residues. The CDR3 loop reads CASRSAGNEQFF. The DNA of the CDR3 is TGTGCCAGTAGGTCAGCCGGGAATGAGCAGTTCTTC.

The CDR3 spells CASSLTGGGGYTF. The CDR3 coding sequence is TGTGCCAGCAGCCTGACAGGGGGCGGCGGCTACACCTTC. The gene calls are TRBV6-6 and TRBJ1-2, with 10 bases that match TRBD1. CDR1 MNHNY and CDR2 SVGAGI come from the germline V gene (reference sequence). Trimming removed 6 bases from V and 8 bases from J; junction bases left unmatched: 6. The CDR3 has 13 residues.

This clone occurred a few times. The V call is TRBV7-8, the J call TRBJ1-5, with D maybe TRBD1 (6 bases). This CDR3 spans 13 amino acids. The V end was cut by 0 bases, the J end by 8 bases, with 8 bases between. CDR1 and CDR2 from the germline V gene are SGHVS and FQNEAQ. The CDR3 DNA follows: TGTGCCAGCAGCTTAGCGACAGGAAAGCCCCAGCATTTT. Its translation is CASSLATGKPQHF.

The chain carries TRBV29-1 and TRBJ1-2, with D possibly being TRBD1 (6 bases). This CDR3 region has 11 residues. CDR1 and CDR2 (germline): SQVTM, ANQGSEA. The germline V and J ends were trimmed by 2 bases and 7 bases, with 8 bases remaining between them. The CDR3 loop is CSVEMTGGYTF. The CDR3 DNA follows: TGCAGCGTTGAAATGACAGGTGGCTACACCTTC.

This chain links TRBV18 with TRBJ1-1, with D tentatively TRBD1 (6 bases). V shed 0 bases and J shed 10 bases, with 18 bases lying between them. Germline V gene lookup returns CDR1 KGHSH and CDR2 LQKENI. The CDR3 contains 15 residues. The CDR3 DNA reads TGTGCCAGCTCACCACCGGGGTATCAGGGGATCGGAGCTTTCTTT. Translated, it gives CASSPPGYQGIGAFF.

The chain joins TRBV5-1 to TRBJ1-2; D not certain. V gave up 0 bases and J gave up 5 bases, with 14 bases separating them. This CDR3 is built from 15 residues. Germline loops: CDR1 SGHRS, CDR2 YFSETQ. The CDR3 coding sequence is TGCGCCAGCAGCTTGGAAGGGCCGGCCTGGTATGGCTACACCTTC. Its protein product is CASSLEGPAWYGYTF.

The rearrangement uses TRBV9 and TRBJ2-3, with 9 positions matching TRBD1. J gave up 3 bases and V 4 bases, and 6 bases lay outside the gene matches. This CDR3 is 15 amino acids long. Germline V CDR1 and CDR2: SGDLS, YYNGEE. As DNA, the CDR3 is TGTGCCAGCAGCCTCTGGACAGGGGAGACAGATACGCAGTATTTT. Translated: CASSLWTGETDTQYF.

The chain links TRBV7-6 to TRBJ1-5, with TRBD1 matching 7 bases. CDR1 is SGHVS, CDR2 FNYEAQ, per germline. The CDR3 sequence is 14 residues long. The V segment lost 3 bases and the J segment 3 bases; nucleotides outside the gene matches: 2. Written as DNA, the CDR3 is TGTGCCAGCAGCTTGACAGGGTACAATCAGCCCCAGCATTTT. Protein sequence: CASSLTGYNQPQHF.

The chain employs TRBV9 and TRBJ2-1, with TRBD1 identical over 10 bases. Trimming at V came to 6 bases and at J to 6 bases, leaving 12 bases not matched to a gene. Germline-derived CDR1 and CDR2 are SGDLS and YYNGEE. This CDR3 has 16 residues. The CDR3 protein is CASTPGGQGNSNEQFF. The CDR3 nucleotides read TGTGCCAGCACCCCCGGGGGACAGGGGAATTCCAATGAGCAGTTCTTC.

The gene calls are TRBV11-2 and TRBJ2-2; D is unresolved. The CDR3 runs 14 residues. Germline CDR1 SGHAT, CDR2 FQNNGV. Trimming took 1 base from V and 1 from J, leaving 4 bases between them. The CDR3 DNA reads as TGTGCCAGCAGCTTAGGCCTGAACACCGGGGAGCTGTTTTTT. Translated: CASSLGLNTGELFF.

In this sample, this clone turned up once. The gene calls are TRBV6-2 or TRBV6-3 and TRBJ2-3, with a possible D match to TRBD2 (5 bases). V shed 6 bases and J shed 1 base, with 11 bases lying between them. The CDR3 is 14 amino acids. Germline CDR1 is MNHEY and CDR2 is SVGEGT. The DNA for the CDR3 is TGTGCCAGCAGCCACGCCGGGGGCACAGATACGCAGTATTTT. This codes for CASSHAGGTDTQYF.

In its sample, this clone was seen once. CDR3 protein: CATGDSANYGYTF. The CDR3 DNA reads as TGTGCCACCGGAGATTCCGCTAACTATGGCTACACCTTC. The V and J genes are TRBV24-1 and TRBJ1-2; D is uncertain. CDR1 is KGHDR and CDR2 is SFDVKD in the germline V gene. This CDR3 contains 13 residues. Trimming cost V 9 bases and J 0 bases, with 10 bases left between them.

The chain combines TRBV7-9 with TRBJ2-1; D might be TRBD1 or TRBD2, each matching 6 bases. V gave up 5 bases and J gave up 13 bases, with 21 bases separating them. This CDR3 region has 14 residues. Germline lookup yields CDR1 SEHNR and CDR2 FQNEAQ (reference sequence). The CDR3 nucleotides read TGTGCCAGCAGCCCACGTGGGGGGCGATCAACCCAGTTCTTC. This codes for CASSPRGGRSTQFF. Drawing the rest from reference TRBV7-9 and TRBJ2-1, the complete variable domain is DTGVSQNPRHKITKRGQNVTFRCDPISEHNRLYWYRQTLGQGPEFLTYFQNEAQLEKSRLLSDRFSAERPKGSFSTLEIQRTEQGDSAMYLCASSPRGGRSTQFFGPGTRLTVL.

The rearrangement joins TRBV5-1 to TRBJ2-3; TRBD2 matches at 7 bases. Germline CDR1 is SGHRS and CDR2 is YFSETQ. V lost 3 bases, J lost 5 bases, and 15 bases stayed unmatched. The CDR3 spans 17 residues. The CDR3 sequence is CASSSGFGLAAEDTQYF. Here the CDR3 DNA reads TGCGCCAGCAGCTCCGGATTTGGGCTAGCGGCGGAAGATACGCAGTATTTT.

The V and J genes are TRBV18 and TRBJ1-5; no firm D call. Trimming cost V 1 base and J 0 bases, with 7 bases left between them. The CDR3 runs 15 residues. The germline CDR1 and CDR2 sequences are KGHSH and LQKENI. As DNA, the CDR3 is TGTGCCAGCTCACCACGTCCAGCTAGCAATCAGCCCCAGCATTTT. Its protein is CASSPRPASNQPQHF.

V is TRBV24-1 and J is TRBJ2-1; 7 bases map to TRBD2. Trimming took 4 bases from V and 7 from J; bases not matched to a gene: 12. Germline V CDR1 and CDR2: KGHDR, SFDVKD. The CDR3 runs to 16 residues. CDR3 bases: TGTGCCACCAGTGACCCCCCTGGCGGGGGACGGAATGAGCAGTTCTTC. It encodes CATSDPPGGGRNEQFF.